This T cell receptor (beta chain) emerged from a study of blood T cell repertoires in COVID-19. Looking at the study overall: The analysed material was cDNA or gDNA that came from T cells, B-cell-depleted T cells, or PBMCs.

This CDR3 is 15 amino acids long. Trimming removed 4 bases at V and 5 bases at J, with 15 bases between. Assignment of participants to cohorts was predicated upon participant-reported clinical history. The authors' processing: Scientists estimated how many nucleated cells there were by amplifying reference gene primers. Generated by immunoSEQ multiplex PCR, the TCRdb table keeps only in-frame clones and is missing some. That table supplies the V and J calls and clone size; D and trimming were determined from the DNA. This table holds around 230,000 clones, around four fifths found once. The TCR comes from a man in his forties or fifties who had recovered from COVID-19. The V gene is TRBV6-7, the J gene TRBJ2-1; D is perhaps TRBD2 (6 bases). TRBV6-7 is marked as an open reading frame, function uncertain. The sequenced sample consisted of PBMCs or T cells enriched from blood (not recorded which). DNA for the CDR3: TGTGCCAGCAGTTCCGACCGGGACTTCGACAATGAGCAGTTCTTC. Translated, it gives CASSSDRDFDNEQFF.